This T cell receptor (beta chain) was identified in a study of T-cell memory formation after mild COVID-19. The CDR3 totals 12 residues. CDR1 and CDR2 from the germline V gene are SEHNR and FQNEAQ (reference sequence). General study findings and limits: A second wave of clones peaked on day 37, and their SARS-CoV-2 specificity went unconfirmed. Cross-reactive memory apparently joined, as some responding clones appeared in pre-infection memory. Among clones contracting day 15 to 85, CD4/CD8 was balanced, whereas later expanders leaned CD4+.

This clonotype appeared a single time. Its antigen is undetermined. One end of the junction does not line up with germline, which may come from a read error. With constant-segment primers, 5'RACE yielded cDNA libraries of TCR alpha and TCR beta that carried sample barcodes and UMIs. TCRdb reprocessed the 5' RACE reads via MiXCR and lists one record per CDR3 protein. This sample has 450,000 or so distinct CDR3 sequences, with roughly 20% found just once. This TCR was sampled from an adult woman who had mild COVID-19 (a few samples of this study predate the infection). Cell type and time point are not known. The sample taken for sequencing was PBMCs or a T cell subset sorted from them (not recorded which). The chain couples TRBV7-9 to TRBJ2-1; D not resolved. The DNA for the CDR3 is TGTGTCAGCAGCTTAACCCCGTATGAGCAGTTCTTC. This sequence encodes CVSSLTPYEQFF. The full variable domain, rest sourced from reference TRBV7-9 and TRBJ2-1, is DTGVSQNPRHKITKRGQNVTFRCDPISEHNRLYWYRQTLGQGPEFLTYFQNEAQLEKSRLLSDRFSAERPKGSFSTLEIQRTEQGDSAMYLCVSSLTPYEQFFGPGTRLTVL.